A selection of T cell receptor beta chains follows, all from one sample in a study of technical replicates of blood from several donors. Using immunoSEQ multiplex PCR, the repertoire was profiled, and TCRdb retains in-frame clones only, with some absent. The sample yields 55,000 to 60,000 clones, 90% to 95% seen once. Sequencing was performed on PBMCs. The source is a human donor in good health. Some clones in this sample may be carry-over from other donors' samples. Both conserved end residues are part of each CDR3.

TRBV7-9	TRBJ1-1	CASQAFNTEAFF
TRBV27	TRBJ2-7	CASSVRDRGLEQYF
TRBV4-1	TRBJ2-1	CASSQLALGVHEQFF
TRBV7-9	TRBJ1-2	CASSHPRSQWAYGYTF
TRBV7-8	TRBJ2-7	CASSHTDRAYEQYF
TRBV11-2	TRBJ1-1	CASSLDLGNTEAFF
TRBV27	TRBJ2-1	CASSGGPRPDEQFF
TRBV30	TRBJ2-7	CAWRFPRGLTYEQYF
TRBV2	TRBJ2-7	CASVYGAAGEQYF
TRBV2	TRBJ2-5	CASTGPRSQSETQYF
TRBV7-8	TRBJ2-7	CASSLELAGTSYEQYF
TRBV11-2	TRBJ2-1	CASSSLDLAGGRNEQFF
TRBV7-3	TRBJ2-1	CASSLGLAEYNEQFF
TRBV5-6	TRBJ2-5	CASSQTGGRTQYF
TRBV2	TRBJ1-2	CASSVTGQGNHYGYTF
TRBV6-4	TRBJ2-3	CASSETGGGATDTQYF
TRBV13	TRBJ1-1	CASSFGQVRNTEAFF
TRBV11-2	TRBJ1-1	CASSLKRNTEAFF
TRBV25-1	TRBJ2-1	CASSDPSVGEQFF
TRBV25-1	TRBJ1-1	CASSEGQGKNTEAFF
TRBV25-1	TRBJ1-1	CASSVTGGTEAFF
TRBV5-1	TRBJ1-1	CASSRTGGGTEAFF
TRBV9	TRBJ2-4	CASSPRWGEGNIQYF
TRBV7-9	TRBJ2-3	CASSLNPGLAPSSTDTQYF
TRBV30	TRBJ1-5	CAWDTGIRGNQPQHF
TRBV7-2	TRBJ2-5	CASSLGPPGQVLETQYF
TRBV11-1	TRBJ2-3	CASSLEIASDSFSDTQYF
TRBV6-6	TRBJ2-3	CASSPSPDTQYF
TRBV5-4	TRBJ2-7	CASSLDSNPYEQYF
TRBV5-6	TRBJ2-7	CATQGSGYYEQYF
TRBV5-4	TRBJ1-2	CASSPPSNYGYTF
TRBV7-6	TRBJ2-7	CASSLVIGTVDEQYF
TRBV5-4	TRBJ2-4	CASSLVALAKNIQYF
TRBV7-9	TRBJ1-1	CASSITGMNTEAFF
TRBV5-1	TRBJ1-4	CASTRNGDNEKLFF